Listed here are 14 T cell receptor beta chains from one sample, sequenced in a study of neurological immune-mediated disorders. MiXCR was run by TCRdb on the 5' RACE reads, yielding one entry per CDR3 protein. The sample carries over 45,000 distinct CDR3 sequences, roughly 24% recorded once. The sequenced sample consisted of PBMCs. Source of these receptors: a woman aged 65 to 85 in good health.

This clonotype was counted many times. The chain carries TRBV6-5 and TRBJ2-3; D is uncertain. V was pared by 8 bases and J by 0 bases, with 9 bases between. CDR1 is MNHEY, CDR2 SVGAGI, per germline. This CDR3 has 13 amino acids. The chain's CDR3 is CASRSFSTDTQYF. The CDR3 bases are TGTGCCAGCCGGAGCTTTAGCACAGATACGCAGTATTTT.

This clonotype was observed at least ten times. The V call is TRBV5-1, the J call TRBJ1-6; 7 positions match TRBD1. The ends lost 0 bases at V and 5 bases at J; junction bases unmatched: 2. CDR1 and CDR2 (germline): SGHRS, YFSETQ. The length of the CDR3 is 15 residues. The CDR3 is CASSLGGTDNSPLHF. The CDR3 bases are TGCGCCAGCAGCTTGGGGGGGACAGATAATTCACCCCTCCACTTT.

This clonotype was counted many times. This sequence joins TRBV12-3 or TRBV12-4 and TRBJ2-3; D remains ambiguous. The CDR3 spans 17 residues. The V end was cut by 2 bases, the J end by 2 bases, with 17 bases between. The CDR3 nucleotides read TGTGCCAGCAGTTTACTTGACAATTTACTCTACACAGATACGCAGTATTTT. Its translation: CASSLLDNLLYTDTQYF.

This clonotype is categorized as medium-sized. The chain carries TRBV7-2 and TRBJ2-5; TRBD1 matches at 8 bases. The trim removed 2 bases at V and 5 bases at J, leaving 7 bases unmatched. Germline loops: CDR1 SGHTA, CDR2 FQGNSA. The CDR3 spans 15 residues. The CDR3 here is CASSLRAGGVETQYF. DNA for the CDR3: TGTGCCAGCAGCTTAAGGGCAGGGGGCGTGGAGACCCAGTACTTC.

This chain's CDR3 is CSVRDRGRSPLHF. CDR3 sequence (DNA): TGCAGCGTCCGTGACAGGGGCAGATCACCCCTCCACTTT. The genes are TRBV29-1 and TRBJ1-6; 8 bases are shared with TRBD1. CDR1 is SQVTM, CDR2 ANQGSEA, per germline. The CDR3 loop spans 13 amino acids. The J segment lost 10 bases and the V segment lost 6 bases, leaving 8 bases of the junction unmatched. The full variable domain, in which reference TRBV29-1 and TRBJ1-6 provide the parts outside the CDR3, is SAVISQKPSRDICQRGTSLTIQCQVDSQVTMMFWYRQQPGQSLTLIATANQGSEATYESGFVIDKFPISRPNLTFSTLTVSNMSPEDSSIYLCSVRDRGRSPLHFGNGTRLTVT.

The chain uses TRBV18 and TRBJ1-2; D perhaps matches TRBD1 (5 bases). This CDR3 has 16 residues. The V gene lost 5 bases and the J gene lost 0 bases, with 16 bases spanning the gap. In germline, CDR1 is KGHSH, CDR2 LQKENI. The CDR3 nucleotides are TGTGCCAGCTCATCACGGACACCCGGAGCTAACTATGGCTACACCTTC. Translated: CASSSRTPGANYGYTF.

This chain connects TRBV7-8 to TRBJ2-1; D perhaps matches TRBD2 (6 bases). Per the germline V gene, CDR1 is SGHVS and CDR2 is FQNEAQ. CDR3 length: 9 amino acids. The V and J ends lost 5 bases and 15 bases respectively, with 8 bases between them. CDR3 nucleotide sequence: TGTGCCAGCAGCCCCGGGGGGTTCTTC. Its translation: CASSPGGFF.

This sequence joins TRBV20-1 and TRBJ2-7; TRBD2 matches at 8 bases. The length of the CDR3 is 11 residues. The germline V gene has CDR1 DFQATT and CDR2 SNEGSKA (reference sequence). With V trimmed by 5 bases and J by 4 bases, 1 base remained unmatched. The DNA for the CDR3 is TGCAGTGCTTTAGCGGGGTACGAGCAGTACGTC. It translates to CSALAGYEQYV.

Ten or more counts support this clonotype. In nucleotides, the CDR3 is TGCGCCAGCAGCTTGGTTTCGGGTCAGTTAACGGCTTTCTTT. Residues: CASSLVSGQLTAFF. V gene TRBV5-1 combines with J gene TRBJ1-1, with D unresolved. The CDR3 length is 14 residues. Germline lookup yields CDR1 SGHRS and CDR2 YFSETQ. Between the trimmed V and J ends, which lost 0 bases and 11 bases, there was a span of 17 bases.

At least ten counts were recorded for this clonotype. The chain couples TRBV20-1 to TRBJ2-2; D is unresolved. V was clipped by 3 bases and J by 4 bases, with 18 bases between them. This CDR3 is 16 amino acids long. CDR1 is DFQATT, CDR2 SNEGSKA, per germline (reference sequence). The CDR3 DNA sequence: TGCAGTGCTAGGATCTCCCCAATGGAATCCACCGGGGAGCTGTTTTTT. Translating it yields CSARISPMESTGELFF.

The sample holds many counts of this clonotype. This chain connects TRBV5-1 to TRBJ1-1; D unclear. Germline CDR1 reads SGHRS; CDR2 reads YFSETQ. The CDR3 contains 16 residues. Trimming cost V 0 bases and J 0 bases, with 12 bases left between them. The CDR3 DNA sequence: TGCGCCAGCAGCTTGGGATGGACGGCCATGAACACTGAAGCTTTCTTT. Amino acids: CASSLGWTAMNTEAFF.

This clonotype occurred many times. The rearrangement links TRBV5-1 to TRBJ2-2; TRBD2 might be the D (5 bases). V was clipped by 2 bases and J by 5 bases, with 13 bases between them. From germline, CDR1 is SGHRS and CDR2 YFSETQ. The CDR3 sequence is 15 residues long. The CDR3: CASSLDGDRTGELFF. CDR3 coding DNA: TGCGCCAGCAGCTTAGACGGGGATCGGACCGGGGAGCTGTTTTTT. Filled out from reference TRBV5-1 and TRBJ2-2, the complete variable domain reads KAGVTQTPRYLIKTRGQQVTLSCSPISGHRSVSWYQQTPGQGLQFLFEYFSETQRNKGNFPGRFSGRQFSNSRSEMNVSTLELGDSALYLCASSLDGDRTGELFFGEGSRLTVL.

This sequence joins TRBV6-4 and TRBJ2-3; no definite D call. The CDR3 contains 14 residues. The germline V and J ends were trimmed by 5 bases and 3 bases, with 12 bases remaining between them. Per germline, CDR1 MRHNA and CDR2 SNTAGT. Written as DNA, the CDR3 is TGTGCCAGCAGTCCCTTCGGGTCGACAGATACGCAGTATTTT. Its protein is CASSPFGSTDTQYF.

This clonotype was recorded many times. This chain links TRBV5-6 with TRBJ1-1; a possible D gene is TRBD1 (6 bases). The germline V gene encodes CDR1 SGHDT and CDR2 YYEEEE. The V end was cut by 1 base, the J end by 4 bases, with 14 bases between. The CDR3 is made up of 15 amino acids. CDR3 coding DNA: TGTGCCAGCAGCTTGTTAGGGACACGGACCACTGAAGCTTTCTTT. Amino acid sequence: CASSLLGTRTTEAFF.